This entry lists 27 T cell receptor beta chains sequenced from one sample in a study of metastatic and nonmetastatic thyroid tumors. TCRdb re-clonotyped the PCR reads through MiXCR. The sample carries under 45,000 clones, under 40% recorded once. Patients had received no treatment of any kind before thyroid surgery. Sequenced material: tumor tissue. These receptors originate from a female donor with papillary thyroid cancer or a benign thyroid nodule (not recorded which). Some clones in this sample may be carry-over from other donors' samples.

J is TRBJ2-7 and V is TRBV28, with D perhaps TRBD2 (7 bases). V lost 5 bases, J lost 4 bases, and 15 bases lay in between. CDR3 length equals 14 residues. Germline V gene lookup returns CDR1 MDHEN and CDR2 SYDVKM. The chain's CDR3 is CASSLGGALYEQYF. For the CDR3, the DNA is TGTGCCAGCAGTCTGGGGGGGGCGCTTTACGAGCAGTACTTC.

This clone was recorded a few times. The rearrangement uses TRBV10-3 and TRBJ2-3, with a tentative D call TRBD2 (5 bases). With 11 bases removed from V and 0 bases from J, the gap between germline ends came to 15 bases. The CDR3 has 14 amino acids. Germline values: CDR1 ENHRY, CDR2 SYGVKD. The DNA of the CDR3 is TGTGCCGGCGGGTCGGGCGGGAGCACAGATACGCAGTATTTT. This sequence encodes CAGGSGGSTDTQYF.

The chain carries TRBV7-2 and TRBJ2-1; unclear D gene. The CDR3 spans 14 residues. Germline V lookup: CDR1 SGHTA, CDR2 FQGNSA. V shed 0 bases and J shed 0 bases, with 3 bases lying between them. CDR3 protein: CASSLASSYNEQFF. CDR3 DNA: TGTGCCAGCAGCTTAGCTAGCTCCTACAATGAGCAGTTCTTC.

This clone was seen a few times. The chain couples TRBV12-5 to TRBJ2-1, with 12 bases identical to TRBD2. J gave up 10 bases and V 7 bases, and 8 bases lay outside the gene matches. CDR3 size: 14 residues. CDR1 and CDR2 from the germline V gene are LGHNT and FRNRAP. Here the CDR3 reads CASAMTSGRNEQFF. CDR3 coding DNA: TGTGCTAGTGCCATGACTAGCGGGAGAAACGAGCAGTTCTTC.

The CDR3 coding sequence is TGTGCTAGTGGACCGAATCCGGGACAGGGGACCGGGGCGGCAGATACGCAGTATTTT. Translating it yields CASGPNPGQGTGAADTQYF. The chain uses TRBV12-5 and TRBJ2-3; 10 bases agree with TRBD1. CDR3 length: 19 amino acids. With V trimmed by 6 bases and J by 4 bases, 19 bases remained unmatched. Looked up from germline, CDR1 is LGHNT and CDR2 is FRNRAP.

This clone was seen a few times. The chain couples TRBV19 to TRBJ1-2; 7 nucleotides agree with TRBD1. J gave up 3 bases and V 5 bases, and 3 bases lay outside the gene matches. The length of the CDR3 is 13 residues. Germline V gives CDR1 LNHDA, CDR2 SQIVND (reference sequence). CDR3 protein: CASSGQGDYGYTF. The DNA for the CDR3 is TGTGCCAGTAGTGGGCAGGGGGACTATGGCTACACCTTC.

This sequence joins TRBV6-1 and TRBJ1-6, with TRBD1 as a possible D gene (6 bases). With 6 bases removed from V and 6 bases from J, the gap between germline ends came to 9 bases. This CDR3 spans 13 amino acids. Germline values: CDR1 MNHNS, CDR2 SASEGT. This chain's CDR3 is CASSQDSNSPLHF. The CDR3 DNA sequence: TGTGCCAGCAGCCAGGACAGTAATTCACCCCTCCACTTT.

This clone was counted a few times. The chain recombines TRBV28 with TRBJ1-3; no firm D call. V shed 1 base and J shed 0 bases, with 22 bases lying between them. Per germline, CDR1 MDHEN and CDR2 SYDVKM. CDR3 length: 20 residues. The CDR3 loop reads CASSLSAVTLTDFSGNTIYF. For the CDR3, the DNA is TGTGCCAGCAGTTTATCGGCAGTGACCCTCACTGACTTCTCTGGAAACACCATATATTTT.

This clone was seen only a few times. The chain links TRBV6-1 to TRBJ2-1; D remains unclear. The V end was cut by 5 bases, the J end by 6 bases, with 11 bases between. The CDR3 is made up of 13 amino acids. Germline loops: CDR1 MNHNS, CDR2 SASEGT. The CDR3 reads CASSPPTINEQFF. CDR3 bases: TGTGCCAGCAGTCCCCCGACCATCAATGAGCAGTTCTTC.

The J gene is TRBJ1-5, the V gene TRBV4-2, with TRBD1 identical over 8 bases. CDR1 LGHNA and CDR2 YNFKEQ come from the germline V gene. V trimming: 1 base; J trimming: 4 bases; junction bases outside the gene matches: 3. The CDR3 has 15 amino acids. CDR3 loop: CASSQVDRGNQPQHF. CDR3 sequence (DNA): TGTGCCAGCAGCCAAGTTGACAGGGGTAATCAGCCCCAGCATTTT.

The chain carries TRBV19 and TRBJ2-1; D not resolved. The germline V gene has CDR1 LNHDA and CDR2 SQIVND (reference sequence). V was shortened by 3 bases and J by 5 bases, with 8 bases between the two germline ends. The length of the CDR3 is 13 residues. As DNA, the CDR3 is TGTGCCAGTAGTATTATAGGTAACAATGAGCAGTTCTTC. This translates into CASSIIGNNEQFF.

This clone turned up a few times. The rearrangement links TRBV6-2 or TRBV6-3 to TRBJ2-7, with TRBD1 matching over 7 bases. There are 13 residues in the CDR3. In germline, CDR1 is MNHEY, CDR2 SVGEGT. Germline trimming cut 7 bases from V and 1 base from J; bases unmatched to any gene: 4. The CDR3 region is CASTTGISYEQYF. The CDR3 DNA sequence: TGTGCCAGCACGACAGGGATTTCCTACGAGCAGTACTTC.

This clone was detected only a few times. The chain is built from TRBV12-5 and TRBJ2-3; TRBD2 aligns across 14 bases. CDR1 LGHNT and CDR2 FRNRAP come from the germline V gene. The CDR3 covers 18 residues. V lost 6 bases, J lost 0 bases, and 8 bases stayed unmatched. The CDR3 DNA sequence: TGTGCTAGTGGCCCCGGGACTAGCGGGAGATCGAGCACAGATACGCAGTATTTT. Protein sequence: CASGPGTSGRSSTDTQYF.

CDR3 DNA: TGTGCCAGCATCCCCGGGGGGTATGGCTACACCTTC. It specifies CASIPGGYGYTF. The chain joins TRBV6-1 to TRBJ1-2; tentative D call: TRBD1 (5 bases). The ends were cut back, 7 bases at V and 5 bases at J, with 11 bases in the middle. Germline V gene data show CDR1 as MNHNS and CDR2 as SASEGT. CDR3 size: 12 residues.

V and J are TRBV28 and TRBJ2-3; the match to TRBD1 covers 7 bases. V was clipped by 7 bases and J by 0 bases; unmatched bases: 13. CDR1 and CDR2 from the germline V gene are MDHEN and SYDVKM. The CDR3 covers 17 residues. The CDR3 DNA reads as TGTGCCAGCACGGCCCCCTCGACAGGGCTTAGCACAGATACGCAGTATTTT. Protein: CASTAPSTGLSTDTQYF.

The chain recombines TRBV30 with TRBJ2-5, with no clear D. The CDR3 contains 13 residues. V lost 6 bases and J lost 4, with 15 bases in between. The V gene's germline CDR1 is GTSNPN and CDR2 SVGIG (reference sequence). CDR3 bases: TGTGCCTGCCAAGGGTATTTTCGAGAGACCCAGTACTTC. This codes for CACQGYFRETQYF.

This clone was observed at least ten times. This chain links TRBV19 with TRBJ2-3; TRBD1 matches at 7 bases. The CDR3 has 15 amino acids. Trimming removed 3 bases from V and 4 bases from J; junction bases left unmatched: 7. CDR1 and CDR2 from the germline V gene are LNHDA and SQIVND (reference sequence). The CDR3 DNA reads TGTGCCAGTAGTATTCAGGGGGAGCTGTCAGATACGCAGTATTTT. This translates into CASSIQGELSDTQYF.

This sequence joins TRBV6-2 or TRBV6-3 and TRBJ2-2, with a possible D match to TRBD1 (5 bases). The V gene's germline CDR1 is MNHEY and CDR2 SVGEGT. V was trimmed by 2 bases and J by 2 bases, leaving 9 bases between them. The CDR3 spans 15 residues. CDR3 residues: CASSYGQGNTGELFF. DNA of the CDR3: TGTGCCAGCAGTTACGGCCAGGGAAACACCGGGGAGCTGTTTTTT.

This clone was recorded a few times. The gene calls are TRBV20-1 and TRBJ2-7; tentative D call: TRBD1 (6 bases). Trimming removed 6 bases from V and 8 bases from J, with 17 bases in between. CDR3 length: 12 amino acids. Germline CDR1 and CDR2: DFQATT and SNEGSKA (reference sequence). CDR3 sequence (DNA): TGCAGTGCCTCCGGACAGCCTCCAAAGCAGTACTTC. Its protein is CSASGQPPKQYF.

This rearrangement joins TRBV11-2 to TRBJ2-5, with D unclear. V was pared by 2 bases and J by 2 bases, with 9 bases between. Germline CDR1 SGHAT, CDR2 FQNNGV. The CDR3 has 14 amino acids. CDR3 sequence: CASSLSAVQETQYF. CDR3 coding DNA: TGTGCCAGCAGCTTATCGGCGGTACAAGAGACCCAGTACTTC.

This clone was observed a few times. The CDR3 loop is CASSYRTGSYEQYF. The CDR3 region has the DNA TGTGCCAGCAGCTACAGGACAGGTTCCTACGAGCAGTACTTC. The rearrangement uses TRBV28 and TRBJ2-7, with TRBD1 identical over 7 bases. Per the germline V gene, CDR1 is MDHEN and CDR2 is SYDVKM. The CDR3 spans 14 residues. V shed 6 bases, J shed 1 base, and the junction held 6 bases outside the gene matches.

This clone was counted a few times. The gene calls are TRBV6-1 and TRBJ2-1; TRBD2 matches at 10 bases. Germline values: CDR1 MNHNS, CDR2 SASEGT. The CDR3 contains 15 residues. V shed 1 base, J shed 6 bases, and the junction held 3 bases outside the gene matches. Here the CDR3 reads CASSEGASGSNEQFF. CDR3 sequence (DNA): TGTGCCAGCAGTGAAGGGGCTAGCGGGAGCAATGAGCAGTTCTTC.

To note about this clone: Possible read error: a much larger clone is one base away. This same CDR3 is encoded by further DNA sequences in the sample. V is TRBV2 and J is TRBJ2-5; 7 bases fit TRBD2. Germline lookup yields CDR1 SNHLY and CDR2 FYNNEI. The CDR3 runs 15 residues. CDR3 sequence: CASSSGTTLQETQYF. The CDR3 DNA reads TGTGCCAGCAGTTCCGGGACTACCCTCCAAGAGACCCAGTACTTT.

This clone was seen only a few times. The V and J genes are TRBV7-8 and TRBJ1-1, with D hard to call. The CDR3 consists of 15 residues. Trimming stripped 1 base from V and 0 bases from J, with 9 bases between. CDR1 and CDR2 from the germline V gene are SGHVS and FQNEAQ. The CDR3 region is CASSLEVIMNTEAFF. CDR3 DNA: TGTGCCAGCAGCTTAGAGGTCATAATGAACACTGAAGCTTTCTTT.

This clone was seen more than once but under ten times. The gene calls are TRBV11-2 and TRBJ2-1, with unresolved D. Germline CDR1 SGHAT, CDR2 FQNNGV. The germline V and J ends were trimmed by 2 bases and 11 bases, with 13 bases remaining between them. The CDR3 runs to 13 residues. CDR3 loop: CASSLISQAKQFF. Here the CDR3 DNA reads TGTGCCAGCAGCTTAATTTCGCAGGCGAAGCAGTTCTTC.

This clone qualifies as large. This chain links TRBV27 with TRBJ2-2; 11 nucleotides line up with TRBD2. This CDR3 contains 17 residues. The germline V gene encodes CDR1 MNHEY and CDR2 SMNVEV (reference sequence). V was pared by 7 bases and J by 1 base, with 8 bases of the junction left unmatched. In DNA, the CDR3 is TGTGCCAGCACTTTCCGGGGGACTAGCGGGAACACCGGGGAGCTGTTTTTT. Translation gives CASTFRGTSGNTGELFF.

This clone has a handful of counts. This chain links TRBV5-6 with TRBJ2-2; 8 bases fit TRBD1. Germline V gives CDR1 SGHDT, CDR2 YYEEEE. J lost 1 base, V lost 5 bases, and 4 bases had no gene match. The CDR3 runs 15 residues. This chain's CDR3 is CASRLTGENTGELFF. Written as DNA, the CDR3 is TGTGCCAGCAGATTGACAGGGGAGAACACCGGGGAGCTGTTTTTT.